This is a list of T cell receptor beta chains from one sample in a study of early T cells in non-severe SARS-CoV-2 infection. In TCRdb, the 5' RACE reads were re-called with MiXCR into one record per CDR3 protein. The table lists roughly 100,000 distinct CDR3 sequences, about an eighth of them singletons, with 5% to 8% in the top ten. The material sequenced was whole blood. These TCRs come from an adult who was a healthcare worker with PCR-confirmed SARS-CoV-2 infection or an uninfected control (not recorded which). The CDR3 runs from the conserved cysteine through the conserved F or W. D genes are given only for firm matches. Where a row states a size, it is once, few, many or the class of an expanded clone; other rows omit it.

>TRBV12-3/TRBV12-4|TRBJ1-4|TRBD1|many
CASRKTGLNEKLFF
TGTGCCAGCAGGAAGACAGGGTTGAATGAAAAACTGTTTTTT
>TRBV7-2|TRBJ2-7|TRBD2|-
CASSFSGSPYEQYF
TGTGCCAGCAGCTTTAGCGGGAGCCCCTACGAGCAGTACTTC
>TRBV7-8|TRBJ2-3|TRBD2|few
CASSPPPGGIGVTQYF
TGTGCCAGCAGCCCCCCACCGGGGGGTATCGGTGTGACGCAGTATTTT
>TRBV19|TRBJ2-1|-|-
CASSILGGVSYNEQFF
TGTGCCAGTAGTATACTAGGCGGGGTGTCCTACAATGAGCAGTTCTTC
>TRBV6-5|TRBJ2-7|TRBD2|-
CASRPGTTNEQYF
TGTGCCAGCAGACCCGGGACTACCAACGAGCAGTACTTC
>TRBV6-5|TRBJ1-4|-|few
CAAAGTDEKLFF
TGTGCTGCGGCTGGCACTGATGAAAAACTGTTTTTT
>TRBV29-1|TRBJ2-5|TRBD2|-
CSVEYPAGVGETQYF
TGCAGCGTTGAGTACCCCGCGGGAGTTGGAGAGACCCAGTACTTC
>TRBV28|TRBJ2-1|TRBD2|-
CASGRAINEQFF
TGTGCCAGCGGGAGGGCCATCAATGAGCAGTTCTTC
>TRBV20-1|TRBJ2-1|TRBD2|-
CSALGSSGSFSYNEQFF
TGCAGTGCCCTAGGGAGTAGCGGGAGTTTCTCCTACAATGAGCAGTTCTTC
>TRBV4-1|TRBJ2-3|-|few
CASSRTGTDTQYF
TGCGCCAGCAGCCGCACGGGCACAGATACGCAGTATTTT
>TRBV12-5|TRBJ2-3|TRBD1|many
CASGFGRQGQRRDTQYF
TGTGCTAGTGGTTTCGGGCGACAGGGGCAGAGGAGAGATACGCAGTATTTT
>TRBV27|TRBJ2-3|-|few
CASRTAGSSLGTDTQYF
TGTGCCAGCAGGACGGCGGGATCTAGTTTGGGCACAGATACGCAGTATTTT
>TRBV5-1|TRBJ1-6|-|few
CASSLDLSYNSPLHF
TGCGCCAGCAGCCTGGACCTCTCCTATAATTCACCCCTCCACTTT
>TRBV6-5|TRBJ2-1|TRBD1|many
CASSYTGGGSYNEQFF
TGTGCCAGCAGTTACACAGGGGGCGGGAGCTACAATGAGCAGTTCTTC
>TRBV28|TRBJ2-1|TRBD2|-
CASDSGRTKQFF
TGTGCCAGCGATAGCGGGAGGACCAAGCAGTTCTTC
>TRBV5-4|TRBJ2-1|-|many
CASSSSSFLHEQFF
TGTGCCAGCAGTTCAAGCTCCTTCCTGCATGAGCAGTTCTTC
>TRBV4-2|TRBJ2-3|-|-
CASSLRRETDTQYF
TGTGCCAGCAGCCTCCGGAGGGAGACAGATACGCAGTATTTT
>TRBV11-2|TRBJ2-7|-|many
CASSLQKRGQYF
TGTGCCAGCAGCTTACAAAAACGAGGGCAGTACTTC